This entry is about one T cell receptor (beta chain). It lacks a known antigen. No qualities accompany the bases; no much larger clone lies one base away. The sample comes from a study of control samples from healthy donors and cancer patients (dated by TCRdb to 2020 to 2022). V sheds 1 base and J sheds 4 bases, leaving 16 bases between their ends. CDR1 SSHAT and CDR2 FNYEAQ were looked up in the germline V gene (reference sequence). The CDR3 numbers 16 residues from cysteine through phenylalanine. Solely the CDR3 DNA is kept, with 48 bases framed from the first base. Library prep was done by the immunoSEQ multiplex PCR assay. Not all clones reach the TCRdb copy of this immuneACCESS table, which keeps in-frame sequences only. Checked studies attribute under half of the gap to unresolved V genes and leave the rest unexplained. A total of 170,000 or so clones appear in this sample, 91% of them only once. Together, the top ten hold around 2.2% of the sample.

The chain links TRBV7-7 with TRBJ1-1, and TRBD1 may be the D gene, going by 5 matching bases. The sample was blood. The TCR originated in a woman aged 40 to 55 in good health. The bases read TGTGCCAGCAGCTTAGGTCAGGGTGTAAGGAGCACTGAAGCTTTCTTT. Translated, it gives CASSLGQGVRSTEAFF.